The clone carrying this T cell receptor (beta chain) was observed a single time. Trimming pared 6 bases from V and 10 bases from J, leaving 16 bases between. Germline V CDR1 and CDR2: MGHDK, SYGVNS. The CDR3 has 12 amino acids. This specimen belongs to a study of blood T cell repertoires in COVID-19. Background on the study: The United States, Italy and Spain supplied acute and convalescent COVID-19 samples. PBMCs, B-cell-depleted T cells, or T cells provided the cDNA or gDNA that made up the material.

Assay: immunoSEQ multiplex PCR; the TCRdb copy retains only in-frame clones and omits some. The top ten hold roughly 1.5% of the sample, which has tens of thousands of clones, around 90% seen once. The chain combines TRBV25-1 with TRBJ2-7; maybe TRBD1 (6 bases). Specimen: peripheral blood. This TCR was recovered from a human donor in a cohort sampled during active COVID-19. The CDR3 nucleotides are TGTGCCAGCAGGGGGACCGTGGACAGTCAGTACTTC. Its protein is CASRGTVDSQYF.